The text below deals with one T cell receptor (beta chain). This clonotype has a count of ten or more. What antigen it recognizes has not been identified. No base-level quality is on record; no much larger clone is a single base apart. Libraries were made using RACE. Sequenced on a NextSeq 500. During library preparation, unique molecular identifiers were attached to individual cDNA molecules so that TCRs could be counted in a quantitative, reproducible way. The study's own analysis went as follows. The median number of TCRs per sample was approximately 98,000, ranging from roughly 20,000 to 700,000. The Decombinator software suite was used to annotate the V, J and CDR3 of the TCR reads. To make PS versus PT1 abundance plots, every sample was subsampled to the same number of TCRs (28,000). TCRs were defined as expanded if absent before sensitization and observed at least eight times at the 2-week time point. Through fastp at Q25 and MiXCR, TCRdb rebuilt clones from the public reads, retaining in-frame beta chains. Each CDR3 protein gets just one entry, which takes the most common genes and DNA from the rows behind it. The V and J calls follow TCRdb's processing rather than the paper's. This sample gives about 52,000 distinct CDR3 sequences in total; roughly 11% of them show up just once. The leading ten clones occupy less than 2% of the sample.

The germline V gene sets CDR1 to KGHSH and CDR2 to LQKENI. The CDR3 sequence holds 16 residues, the cysteine and phenylalanine included. Just CDR3 DNA is preserved here, 48 bases in frame from base 1. Trimming removed 3 bases from V and 0 bases from J, leaving 12 bases between the germline ends. The sample belongs to a study of human T cells and chemical hapten exposure (dated by TCRdb to about 2021). The study in broad terms: For sensitization, 2% DPC in acetone was applied to a roughly 2 cm by roughly 2 cm area of upper inner arm skin. Throughout the roughly 24-week study period, patients were also given weekly therapeutic DPC doses on the scalp. Patch testing was performed on the upper back with Finn chambers containing 0.01% DPC, and the patch tests were scored after 6 days according to International Contact Dermatitis Research Group standards. The mostly female patient cohort included alopecia areata with under or over 50% scalp involvement, alopecia totalis and alopecia universalis. The libraries were sequenced as a pool, and the TCR yield per sample differed mostly because of small variations in library volumes within the pool. Peripheral blood TCR repertoire changes were tracked in vivo in alopecia patients during primary and secondary sensitization to the hapten diphenylcyclopropenone (DPC). Patient blood was sampled pre-sensitization (week 0) and at 2, 6 and about 24 weeks after DPC sensitization. Blood for TCR sequencing was provided by twenty-nine alopecia patients at one to four time points (pre-sensitization, 2, 6 and 24 weeks). For every blood RNA sample, sequencing covered both the TCR alpha and TCR beta chains.

What the authors observed across the whole study: Alopecia, a presumed autoimmune disease, was present in all patients, so the immune response of the patients might differ from that of healthy individuals. Expanded TCRs formed significantly more large CDR3 similarity clusters than pre-sensitization or healthy control sets, consistent with antigen-driven responses. A positive correlation was found between the number of PT1 expanded TCRs and patch test score, with significance reached at thresholds 8, 16 and 32 but not 4. After repeated subsampling, changes were observed in the strength of the expansion versus patch-test correlation and in the threshold at which the correlation became significant. No change with DPC sensitization was found in the number of TCRs above 1 in 1000 frequency, and no evidence of global repertoire structure alterations was found.

The time point label of this sample denotes: patch test 1, 2 weeks after DPC sensitization. Taken with the paper, the label for treatment or condition translates to: therapeutic diphenylcyclopropenone sensitization with weekly scalp DPC. Unfractionated whole blood was collected in Tempus Blood RNA tubes, and total RNA was extracted from that blood. Blood at each patch-test visit was drawn before the patch test was applied. Patients were eligible if aged 18 to 70, diagnosed with alopecia and judged suitable for DPC therapy, and pregnant patients were excluded. The source was whole blood, collected in connection with sensitization to the hapten diphenylcyclopropenone (DPC). The chain is made from TRBV18 and TRBJ1-5, and the D gene may be TRBD1, 6 bases matching. The TCR sequence derives from a middle-aged woman with alopecia areata. Some clones in this sample may be carry-over from other donors' samples. The CDR3 region has the sequence CASSPGTPYSNQPQHF. Read as DNA, the sequence is TGTGCCAGCTCACCCGGGACACCGTATAGCAATCAGCCCCAGCATTTT. Reference TRBV18 and TRBJ1-5 proteins supply the regions before and after the CDR3; the full variable domain is: NAGVMQNPRHLVRRRGQEARLRCSPMKGHSHVYWYRQLPEEGLKFMVYLQKENIIDESGMPKERFSAEFPKEGPSILRIQQVVRGDSAAYFCASSPGTPYSNQPQHFGDGTRLSIL.